The T cell receptor (beta chain) under discussion was sequenced for a study of blood T cells in healthy people across ages. Study observations and caveats: Investigators viewed diversity estimates from one million T cells as underestimates, the study reported. Across the age range, TCR beta diversity per million T cells fell in a roughly linear way.

Primers used in a second PCR of about 7 to 12 cycles were a sample-barcoded 5' primer and a J-beta primer mix. TCRdb reprocessed the 5' RACE reads via MiXCR and lists one record per CDR3 protein. In the table there are 450,000 to 700,000 distinct CDR3 sequences, 25% to 30% of which are singletons. This clonotype was observed a handful of times. The antigen remains undetermined. This CDR3 spans 16 amino acids. Looked up from germline, CDR1 is LGHDT and CDR2 is YNNKEL (reference sequence). The trim removed 4 bases at V and 2 bases at J, leaving 3 bases unmatched. Isolation recovered at least 6 million PBMCs from every sample.

The TCR sequence derives from a woman aged 70-85 years in good health. The sequenced material came from blood. The chain couples TRBV3-1 to TRBJ2-4, with TRBD2 matching over 12 bases. CDR3 coding DNA: TGTGCCAGCAGCCGGACTAGCGGGGACACCAAAAACATTCAGTACTTC. This gives the protein CASSRTSGDTKNIQYF.